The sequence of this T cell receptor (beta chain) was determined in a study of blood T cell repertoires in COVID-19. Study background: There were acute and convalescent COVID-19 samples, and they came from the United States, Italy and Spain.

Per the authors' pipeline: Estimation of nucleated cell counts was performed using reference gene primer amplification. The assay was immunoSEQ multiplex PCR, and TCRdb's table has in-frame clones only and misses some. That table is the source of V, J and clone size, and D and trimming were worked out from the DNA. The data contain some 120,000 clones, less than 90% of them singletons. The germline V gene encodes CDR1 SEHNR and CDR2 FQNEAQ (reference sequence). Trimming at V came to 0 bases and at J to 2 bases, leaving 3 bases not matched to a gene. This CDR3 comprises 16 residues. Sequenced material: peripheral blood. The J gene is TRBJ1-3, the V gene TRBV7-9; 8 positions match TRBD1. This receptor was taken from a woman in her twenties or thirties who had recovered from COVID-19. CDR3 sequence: CASSLAYRGTGNTIYF. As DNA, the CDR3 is TGTGCCAGCAGCTTAGCCTACAGGGGGACTGGAAACACCATATATTTT.